Detailed here is one TCR beta chain. As yet, its antigen is unknown. The sample belongs to a study of CD8 T cells in ankylosing spondylitis. The germline gives CDR1 DFQATT, CDR2 SNEGSKA (reference sequence). With 0 bases clipped from V and 15 bases from J, the junction kept 7 bases outside the gene matches. The CDR3 is made up of 14 amino acids. Quantitative 5'-RACE with molecular barcodes produced the TCR beta libraries. Via MiXCR, TCRdb re-called the 5' RACE reads, giving one row per CDR3 protein. The profile shows 150,000 to 200,000 distinct CDR3 sequences, around 17% of them singletons. Regarding the study as a whole: Relatively rare in peripheral blood, disease-linked clones were also CD8+.

The sample taken for sequencing was blood, either unsorted or a sorted T cell fraction (not recorded which). This TCR came from a male donor with ankylosing spondylitis or in good health (not recorded which). The chain joins TRBV20-1 to TRBJ2-1; TRBD2 matches 14 bases. CDR3 region: CSARDALGTSGRFF. The CDR3 DNA reads TGCAGTGCTAGAGATGCCCTTGGGACTAGCGGGAGGTTCTTC.